What follows are 8 T cell receptor beta chains derived from one specimen sequenced in a study of siplizumab effects on memory and regulatory T cells. No cognate antigen is known for these TCRs. Libraries were prepared by immunoSEQ multiplex PCR; TCRdb keeps only in-frame clonotypes and omits some of them. The table records about 18,000 clones, roughly two fifths of them present only once. The mixed lymphocyte reaction cells were grown together in coculture at 37°C for 6 days. The sequenced sample was CFSE-low (dividing) CD4+ T cells sorted from an allogeneic mixed lymphocyte reaction. The origin of the receptors is a human donor in good health; the cells came from an allogeneic mixed lymphocyte reaction. Some clones in this sample may be carry-over from other donors' samples.

The J gene is TRBJ2-2, the V gene TRBV7-8; 8 bases match TRBD1. V lost 6 bases and J lost 4; bases outside the gene matches: 7. The CDR3 covers 15 residues. CDR1 is SGHVS and CDR2 is FQNEAQ in the germline V gene. CDR3 sequence reads: CASRFKTGVTGELFF. CDR3 DNA: TGTGCCAGCAGGTTCAAGACAGGGGTCACCGGGGAGCTGTTTTTT.

The chain carries TRBV2 and TRBJ1-3; D is undetermined. The CDR3 contains 16 residues. V lost 5 bases and J 2 bases, leaving 16 bases between the germline ends. Germline V CDR1 and CDR2: SNHLY, FYNNEI. The CDR3: CASSSPRFWAGNTIYF. The CDR3 DNA follows: TGTGCCAGCAGTTCCCCCCGGTTTTGGGCTGGAAACACCATATATTTT.

The CDR3 DNA sequence: TGTGCCAGCAGGCCGACAGGGGGAGGCTACACCTTC. Its protein is CASRPTGGGYTF. The chain joins TRBV6-5 to TRBJ1-2; 9 nucleotides agree with TRBD1. Germline V gives CDR1 MNHEY, CDR2 SVGAGI. This CDR3 has 12 residues. Trimming took 6 bases from V and 8 from J; bases not matched to a gene: 4.

V is TRBV21-1 and J is TRBJ1-3. TRBV21-1 is a recognized pseudogene. This CDR3 comprises 14 residues. This CDR3 is CASSKADQRNTIYF. The DNA of the CDR3 is TGTGCCAGCAGCAAAGCCGACCAGAGAAACACCATATATTTT.

This rearrangement joins TRBV2 to TRBJ2-1, with D possibly called TRBD1 or TRBD2 (5 bases each). This CDR3 has 16 amino acids. CDR1 and CDR2 (germline): SNHLY, FYNNEI. V lost 4 bases, J lost 0 bases, and 13 bases lay in between. CDR3 nucleotides: TGTGCCAGCAGTGTTTCGGGGCCCCCCTCCTACAATGAGCAGTTCTTC. This encodes CASSVSGPPSYNEQFF.

In this sample, this clone turned up a few times. This chain links TRBV10-3 with TRBJ1-5, with D perhaps TRBD1 (6 bases). This CDR3 has 14 amino acids. With 6 bases removed from V and 0 bases from J, the gap between germline ends came to 9 bases. Germline assignment: CDR1 ENHRY and CDR2 SYGVKD. CDR3 sequence reads: CAISQGLSNQPQHF. As DNA, the CDR3 is TGTGCCATCAGCCAGGGGCTTAGCAATCAGCCCCAGCATTTT.

The V call is TRBV7-9, the J call TRBJ2-7, with D tentatively TRBD2 (5 bases). The V gene's germline CDR1 is SEHNR and CDR2 FQNEAQ (reference sequence). Between the trimmed V and J ends, which lost 3 bases and 2 bases, there was a span of 8 bases. The CDR3 is made up of 13 amino acids. This CDR3 reads CASSFGMTYEQYF. CDR3 nucleotide sequence: TGTGCCAGCAGCTTCGGGATGACCTACGAGCAGTACTTC.

By sample fraction, this clone is medium-sized. The CDR3: CASSRVGQGLLNYGYTF. CDR3 DNA sequence: TGCGCCAGCAGTCGGGTCGGACAGGGCCTTCTTAACTATGGCTACACCTTC. This chain uses TRBV5-1 with TRBJ1-2; 8 nucleotides agree with TRBD1. CDR1 and CDR2 (germline): SGHRS, YFSETQ. V shed 5 bases and J 1 base; nucleotides not matched to a gene: 13. The CDR3 is 17 amino acids. Filled out from reference TRBV5-1 and TRBJ1-2, the complete variable domain reads KAGVTQTPRYLIKTRGQQVTLSCSPISGHRSVSWYQQTPGQGLQFLFEYFSETQRNKGNFPGRFSGRQFSNSRSEMNVSTLELGDSALYLCASSRVGQGLLNYGYTFGSGTRLTVV.